The 17 T cell receptor beta chains reported below all come from one sample, sequenced in a study of molecular identifiers for immune sequencing clone quantification. TCRdb analysed the PCR reads with MiXCR anew, one entry per CDR3 protein. The table shows about 510,000 distinct CDR3 sequences, with approximately 25% occurring only once. Material: naive CD8+ T cells from blood, with Jurkat cell RNA spiked in. Subset in this sample: FACS-sorted CD8+CD4-CCR7+CD45RA+ naive T cells. The receptors were gathered from a human donor in good health. Some libraries in this study had Jurkat cell RNA spiked in.

For this clonotype: A much larger clone lies a single base off, so this may be a read error. This chain connects TRBV5-1 to TRBJ2-3; TRBD1 matches at 9 bases. CDR1 and CDR2 (germline): SGHRS, YFSETQ. V dropped 4 bases and J dropped 3; count of bases not matched to a gene: 12. The CDR3 is 17 residues long. The CDR3 DNA is TGCGCCAGCAGCGGCGGGACAGGGTGGAGTAAGACAGATACGCAGTATTTT. As protein: CASSGGTGWSKTDTQYF.

As to this clonotype: This may be a read error, as it is one base from a much larger clone. The CDR3 nucleotides read TGTGCCAGCAGTTTTCCGTATCCAGGGGGCGAAGCCGCTGGCTACACCTTC. Encoded protein: CASSFPYPGGEAAGYTF. This chain uses TRBV12-3 or TRBV12-4 with TRBJ1-2; TRBD1 agrees at 8 bases. V was clipped by 3 bases and J by 7 bases; unmatched bases: 16. The CDR3 covers 17 residues.

In its sample, this clonotype was seen a few times. The CDR3 DNA is TGCAGTGCTAGAGATCCAGATGAGGACAGAAACTATGGCTACACCTTC. This codes for CSARDPDEDRNYGYTF. The gene calls are TRBV20-1 and TRBJ1-2; maybe TRBD1 (6 bases). The germline V and J ends were trimmed by 0 bases and 2 bases, with 16 bases remaining between them. Germline V gives CDR1 DFQATT, CDR2 SNEGSKA (reference sequence). The CDR3 loop spans 16 amino acids.

A remark on this clonotype: This sequence may be a read error, since a much larger clone differs from it by one base. The gene calls are TRBV15 and TRBJ1-5; D gene ambiguous. The CDR3 is 15 residues long. Per germline, CDR1 LNHNV and CDR2 YYDKDF (reference sequence). The chain's CDR3 is CSTSRGRNSNQPQHF. CDR3 bases: TGTTCCACCAGCAGAGGACGAAATAGCAATCAGCCCCAGCATTTT. The whole variable domain, remainder taken from reference TRBV15 and TRBJ1-5, is DAMVIQNPRYQVTQFGKPVTLSCSQTLNHNVMYWYQQKSSQAPKLLFHYYDKDFNNEADTPDNFQSRRPNTSFCFLDIRSPGLGDTAMYLCSTSRGRNSNQPQHFGDGTRLSIL.

This clonotype was seen more than once but under ten times. The chain is built from TRBV7-2 and TRBJ2-5; TRBD1 matches 10 bases. Germline CDR1 is SGHTA and CDR2 is FQGNSA. The V gene end was trimmed by 4 bases and the J gene end by 5 bases; junction bases not matched to a gene: 7. The CDR3 loop spans 15 amino acids. The CDR3: CASSSGQGFWETQYF. CDR3 sequence (DNA): TGTGCCAGCAGCTCGGGACAGGGGTTCTGGGAGACCCAGTACTTC.

With respect to this clonotype: One junction end disagrees with the germline gene, perhaps due to a read error. The rearrangement joins TRBV20-1 to TRBJ2-7, with a tentative D call TRBD1 (5 bases). This CDR3 has 13 residues. Looked up from germline, CDR1 is DFQATT and CDR2 is SNEGSKA (reference sequence). Here the CDR3 reads CSAREGQGYEQHF. The CDR3 bases are TGCAGTGCTAGAGAAGGGCAGGGTTACGAGCAGCACTTC.

At least ten counts were recorded for this clonotype. This chain links TRBV4-1 with TRBJ2-7; 7 bases are shared with TRBD2. Germline V CDR1 and CDR2: MGHRA, YSYEKL. With V trimmed by 0 bases and J by 6 bases, 2 bases remained unmatched. This CDR3 comprises 13 residues. The CDR3 nucleotides are TGCGCCAGCAGCCAAGAGGGAGGGCTCGAGCAGTACTTC. It codes for CASSQEGGLEQYF.

This clonotype has ten or more counts. This chain connects TRBV7-2 to TRBJ2-1, with 11 bases identical to TRBD2. The V gene end was trimmed by 4 bases and the J gene end by 3 bases; junction bases not matched to a gene: 5. CDR1 and CDR2 from the germline V gene are SGHTA and FQGNSA. The CDR3 extends over 16 amino acids. The CDR3 reads CASSWGLAEDYNEQFF. CDR3 coding DNA: TGTGCCAGCAGCTGGGGACTAGCGGAAGACTACAATGAGCAGTTCTTC.

Worth noting for this clonotype: A much larger clone differs by one base, so this may be a read error. The gene calls are TRBV27 and TRBJ1-1, with TRBD1 matching over 8 bases. The CDR3 is 14 residues long. V gave up 10 bases and J gave up 1 base; unmatched junction bases: 8. From germline, CDR1 is MNHEY and CDR2 SMNVEV (reference sequence). The DNA of the CDR3 is TGTGCCACCCCCGGACAGGGAGGGAACACTGAAGCTTTCTTT. Encoded protein: CATPGQGGNTEAFF.

This clonotype was seen many times. J is TRBJ2-2 and V is TRBV5-6, with D perhaps assigned TRBD1 or TRBD2 (5 bases each). This CDR3 contains 14 residues. The ends were cut back, 3 bases at V and 6 bases at J, with 12 bases in the middle. CDR1 is SGHDT and CDR2 is YYEEEE in the germline V gene. The CDR3 loop is CASSWDPGSGELFF. The CDR3 region has the DNA TGTGCCAGCAGCTGGGACCCAGGATCCGGGGAGCTGTTTTTT.

CDR3 region: CASSERGVGAYEQYF. Written as DNA, the CDR3 is TGTGCCAGCAGCGAAAGAGGCGTAGGAGCCTACGAGCAGTACTTC. The chain combines TRBV5-4 with TRBJ2-7; the D is unclear. Germline V gene lookup returns CDR1 SGHNT and CDR2 YYREEE (reference sequence). V lost 4 bases and J 2 bases, leaving 16 bases between the germline ends. This CDR3 is built from 15 residues.

This clonotype was counted at least ten times. V is TRBV4-3 and J is TRBJ1-3; perhaps TRBD1 as D (5 bases). The V gene's germline CDR1 is LGHNA and CDR2 YSLEER. CDR3 length: 19 residues. V lost 1 base, J lost 0 bases, and 19 bases lay in between. CDR3 in amino acids: CASSQVLRRQSYSGNTIYF. The CDR3, as DNA: TGCGCCAGCAGCCAAGTATTAAGGAGACAGTCCTACTCTGGAAACACCATATATTTT.

This clonotype turned up a few times. This chain uses TRBV27 with TRBJ1-1; D remains unclear. Germline CDR1 MNHEY, CDR2 SMNVEV (reference sequence). V was clipped by 7 bases and J by 0 bases, with 9 bases between them. This CDR3 is 13 amino acids long. Written as DNA, the CDR3 is TGTGCCAGCAAAGAGAGGGTGAACACTGAAGCTTTCTTT. Its protein is CASKERVNTEAFF.

Notes on this clonotype: This may stem from a read error, because a much larger clone lies one nucleotide away. The conserved final phenylalanine or tryptophan is absent from the CDR3, which likely points to a read error. V gene TRBV6-5 combines with J gene TRBJ1-1; the D gene is possibly TRBD1 (6 bases). The CDR3 has 15 amino acids. Looked up from germline, CDR1 is MNHEY and CDR2 is SVGAGI. V lost 8 bases, J lost 3 bases, and 19 bases lay in between. CDR3 coding DNA: TGTGCCAGCCGGGGACGGGAAAGGGGGGACACTGAAGCTTTCTAT. Translating gives CASRGRERGDTEAFY.

The chain has TRBV7-9 and TRBJ2-5, with a weak D call TRBD1 (5 bases). The germline V and J ends were trimmed by 1 base and 3 bases, with 15 bases remaining between them. The length of the CDR3 is 16 residues. Germline V gene lookup returns CDR1 SEHNR and CDR2 FQNEAQ (reference sequence). The CDR3 DNA reads TGTGCCAGCAGCTTAGGGGCTTGGGGCGGTAAAGAGACCCAGTACTTC. Amino acids: CASSLGAWGGKETQYF.

The chain uses TRBV29-1 and TRBJ2-7; no reliable D call. The CDR3 sequence is 11 residues long. V dropped 5 bases and J dropped 5 bases, with 10 bases sitting between them. Germline-derived CDR1 and CDR2 are SQVTM and ANQGSEA. The CDR3 loop is CSVWGSHEQYF. The CDR3 nucleotides read TGCAGCGTTTGGGGTTCCCACGAGCAGTACTTC.

Remarks on this clonotype: A much larger clone lies one base from this, so it may be a read error. The missing conserved phenylalanine or tryptophan at the end of this CDR3 makes a read error likely. The DNA is omitted, as the CDR3 cannot be located on it reliably, and the CDR3 follows TCRdb's listing. The rearrangement joins TRBV10-2 to TRBJ2-7; TRBD1 is the table's D call, not checked against the DNA. The germline gives CDR1 WSHSY, CDR2 SAAADI. Including both end residues, the CDR3 is 12 amino acids long. The CDR3 here is CASSTRGTPTWS.